The 18 T cell receptor beta chains given below trace back to one sample, sequenced in a study of vaccination and CD4 T cells after COVID-19. With the Oncomine TCR Beta short-read assay, DNA from cultured CD4+ T cells was sequenced. MiXCR was run by TCRdb on the PCR reads, yielding one entry per CDR3 protein. The sample has around 9,200 distinct CDR3 sequences; approximately 50% are singletons. Their target antigens are unknown. As for treatment: roughly nine-day PBMC culture with coronavirus spike peptide pools or control peptides (ViraFEST assay). The material sequenced was CD4+ T cells from blood, cultured in vitro. These receptors came from a human donor who had recovered from COVID-19.

This clonotype showed up just once. The chain recombines TRBV20-1 with TRBJ1-1; D remains ambiguous. Deletions cut 2 bases from V and 10 bases from J, with 14 bases between. Germline-derived CDR1 and CDR2 are DFQATT and SNEGSKA (reference sequence). The CDR3 is 12 amino acids. This chain's CDR3 is CSARTWGVVAFF. CDR3 DNA: TGCAGTGCTAGAACGTGGGGAGTAGTAGCTTTCTTT.

The genes are TRBV6-1 and TRBJ1-2; TRBD1 is a possible D gene (6 bases). This CDR3 comprises 12 residues. The V gene lost 6 bases and the J gene lost 6 bases, with 11 bases spanning the gap. Looked up from germline, CDR1 is MNHNS and CDR2 is SASEGT. The CDR3 region has the DNA TGTGCCAGCAGCTCGACAGGCAATGGCTACACCTTC. It specifies CASSSTGNGYTF.

J is TRBJ1-6 and V is TRBV7-9; no firm D call. Per the germline V gene, CDR1 is SEHNR and CDR2 is FQNEAQ (reference sequence). The CDR3 extends over 14 amino acids. Trimming pared 2 bases from V and 9 bases from J, leaving 11 bases between. Here the CDR3 reads CASSLRGLGSPLHF. DNA for the CDR3: TGTGCCAGCAGCTTACGAGGGCTGGGTTCACCCCTCCACTTT.

This chain connects TRBV7-9 to TRBJ1-5; TRBD1 might be the D (5 bases). The germline V gene encodes CDR1 SEHNR and CDR2 FQNEAQ (reference sequence). The length of the CDR3 is 15 residues. V was pared by 1 base and J by 7 bases, with 14 bases between. The CDR3 region has the DNA TGTGCCAGCAGCTTAGGGGGCAGGGTTGGACAGCCCCAGCATTTT. Translated, it gives CASSLGGRVGQPQHF. Drawing the rest from reference TRBV7-9 and TRBJ1-5, the complete variable domain is DTGVSQNPRHKITKRGQNVTFRCDPISEHNRLYWYRQTLGQGPEFLTYFQNEAQLEKSRLLSDRFSAERPKGSFSTLEIQRTEQGDSAMYLCASSLGGRVGQPQHFGDGTRLSIL.

This chain links TRBV20-1 with TRBJ1-2, with a weak D call TRBD1 (5 bases). CDR1 and CDR2 (germline): DFQATT, SNEGSKA (reference sequence). Trimming removed 4 bases at V and 6 bases at J, with 15 bases between. This CDR3 comprises 13 residues. The CDR3 DNA sequence: TGCAGTGCTACCCTTTGGGGGGGTGATGGCTACACCTTC. The encoded protein is CSATLWGGDGYTF.

DNA for the CDR3: TGTGCCAGCAGCTTAGTCGTGGTAGGAGAGCAGTACTTC. This sequence encodes CASSLVVVGEQYF. This chain joins TRBV7-8 and TRBJ2-7; D uncertain. This CDR3 has 13 amino acids. CDR1 is SGHVS and CDR2 is FQNEAQ in the germline V gene. Trimming took 1 base from V and 7 from J, leaving 11 bases between them. Filled out from reference TRBV7-8 and TRBJ2-7, the complete variable domain reads GAGVSQSPRYKVAKRGQDVALRCDPISGHVSLFWYQQALGQGPEFLTYFQNEAQLDKSGLPSDRFFAERPEGSVSTLKIQRTQQEDSAVYLCASSLVVVGEQYFGPGTRLTVT.

CDR3 coding DNA: TGTGCCAGCAGTTTGGCTGACTCCTACGAGCAGTACTTC. It codes for CASSLADSYEQYF. The rearrangement uses TRBV28 and TRBJ2-7; D not certain. CDR3 length equals 13 residues. The germline CDR1 and CDR2 sequences are MDHEN and SYDVKM. Trimming cost V 3 bases and J 0 bases, with 6 bases left between them.

The gene calls are TRBV7-2 and TRBJ1-5; possibly TRBD1 for D (5 bases). The germline V gene encodes CDR1 SGHTA and CDR2 FQGNSA. The CDR3 runs 15 residues. V lost 1 base and J lost 2, with 9 bases in between. The CDR3 protein is CASSLGGSGNQPQHF. The CDR3 DNA reads as TGTGCCAGCAGCTTAGGGGGCTCGGGCAATCAGCCCCAGCATTTT.

In this sample, this clonotype is large. The CDR3 sequence: CASQTQGRYGYTF. CDR3 sequence (DNA): TGTGCCAGTCAAACACAGGGACGCTATGGCTACACCTTC. The rearrangement links TRBV6-1 to TRBJ1-2; a possible D gene is TRBD1 (6 bases). The CDR3 sequence is 13 residues long. Between the trimmed V and J ends, which lost 9 bases and 4 bases, there was a span of 15 bases. CDR1 and CDR2 from the germline V gene are MNHNS and SASEGT.

Only a few counts were recorded for this clonotype. The chain combines TRBV27 with TRBJ1-2, with a tentative D call TRBD1 (5 bases). The CDR3 is made up of 12 amino acids. The germline CDR1 and CDR2 sequences are MNHEY and SMNVEV (reference sequence). Deletions cut 5 bases from V and 8 bases from J, with 12 bases between. CDR3 sequence: CASSPGQGGYTF. DNA of the CDR3: TGTGCCAGCAGTCCCGGACAAGGGGGCTACACCTTC.

The J gene is TRBJ1-5, the V gene TRBV20-1, with no clear D. V was pared by 1 base and J by 2 bases, with 15 bases between. The germline V gene encodes CDR1 DFQATT and CDR2 SNEGSKA (reference sequence). This CDR3 contains 16 residues. DNA for the CDR3: TGCAGTGCTAGAGTGGCCCGGGATCAAGGCAATCAGCCCCAGCATTTT. Encoded protein: CSARVARDQGNQPQHF.

V and J are TRBV7-2 and TRBJ2-5, with 13 bases that match TRBD2. CDR3 length: 16 amino acids. V gave up 2 bases and J gave up 4 bases; unmatched junction bases: 4. Looked up from germline, CDR1 is SGHTA and CDR2 is FQGNSA. The CDR3 nucleotides are TGTGCCAGCAGCTTAACTAGCGGGAGGGTTCGAGAGACCCAGTACTTC. It yields the protein CASSLTSGRVRETQYF.

This chain uses TRBV20-1 with TRBJ2-7; maybe TRBD1 (6 bases). Germline V CDR1 and CDR2: DFQATT, SNEGSKA (reference sequence). Trimming left V 4 bases short and J 3 bases short, with 13 bases between. CDR3 length equals 13 residues. The CDR3, as DNA: TGCAGTGCTACCCCGACAGGAATCTACGAGCAGTACTTC. Its translation is CSATPTGIYEQYF.

The V call is TRBV20-1, the J call TRBJ2-5; unclear D gene. With 3 bases removed from V and 2 bases from J, the gap between germline ends came to 7 bases. CDR3 length: 12 residues. Germline V gene lookup returns CDR1 DFQATT and CDR2 SNEGSKA (reference sequence). The CDR3 reads CSASVGQETQYF. CDR3 DNA sequence: TGCAGTGCTAGTGTAGGGCAAGAGACCCAGTACTTC.

The chain recombines TRBV20-1 with TRBJ1-6; no clear D gene. Trimming removed 8 bases at V and 10 bases at J, with 18 bases between. This CDR3 is 13 amino acids long. The germline V gene encodes CDR1 DFQATT and CDR2 SNEGSKA (reference sequence). CDR3 region: CSHVREGGSPLHF. The CDR3 DNA reads as TGCAGTCACGTTCGAGAAGGTGGCTCACCCCTCCACTTT.

This sequence joins TRBV20-1 and TRBJ1-1; 10 bases line up with TRBD1. Germline CDR1 is DFQATT and CDR2 is SNEGSKA (reference sequence). V trimming: 5 bases; J trimming: 11 bases; junction bases outside the gene matches: 11. The CDR3 runs to 13 residues. The DNA for the CDR3 is TGCAGTGCTGTGGGACAGGGGCAGAATGGGGCTTTCTTT. It encodes CSAVGQGQNGAFF.

The CDR3 DNA follows: TGTGCCAGCAGCTCGACCTTGAGAGGGGCCGATGGCTACACCTTC. Its protein product is CASSSTLRGADGYTF. The rearrangement joins TRBV7-2 to TRBJ1-2; maybe TRBD1 (5 bases). The ends were cut back, 4 bases at V and 6 bases at J, with 18 bases in the middle. Germline loops: CDR1 SGHTA, CDR2 FQGNSA. This CDR3 spans 15 amino acids.

V and J are TRBV20-1 and TRBJ2-7; D is possibly TRBD2 (5 bases). Germline V gene lookup returns CDR1 DFQATT and CDR2 SNEGSKA (reference sequence). Trimming cost V 4 bases and J 0 bases, with 13 bases left between them. CDR3 length equals 14 residues. The CDR3, as DNA: TGCAGTGCTAACCTGGGAGTATTCTCCTACGAGCAGTACTTC. Its protein product is CSANLGVFSYEQYF.